Given below is one T cell receptor beta chain in context. The data are from a study of blood T cells in healthy people across ages. With a J-beta primer mix and a sample-barcoded 5' primer, a second PCR ran roughly 6 to 12 cycles. TCRdb itself ran the 5' RACE reads through MiXCR, one entry per CDR3 protein. The table shows about a million distinct CDR3 sequences, with more than 30% occurring only once. What was sequenced was blood. The clonotype comes from a man in his late teens or twenties in good health.

CDR3 sequence: CASSATTGDTEAFF. The CDR3 coding sequence is TGTGCCAGCAGTGCTACGACGGGGGACACTGAAGCTTTCTTT. V and J are TRBV12-3 or TRBV12-4 and TRBJ1-1, with D possibly TRBD1 on 5 matching bases. V lost 5 bases and J 3 bases, leaving 13 bases between the germline ends. The CDR3 contains 14 residues.